These T cell receptor beta chains were read from a single sample in a study of neurological immune-mediated disorders. In TCRdb, the 5' RACE reads were re-called with MiXCR into one record per CDR3 protein. Here the sample spans 87,000 or so distinct CDR3 sequences, 3.5% to 4% being singletons. Sequenced material: PBMCs. Every receptor here comes from a woman between 18 and 29 years old with multiple sclerosis. Each CDR3 is given with its conserved first and last residue. D genes are given only for firm matches. Clone size is stated in some rows and not others, as once, few, many or a class when expanded.

TGCGCCAGCAGCTTACAGGGTGGAGGAGAGACCCAGTACTTC | CASSLQGGGETQYF | - | TRBV5-1 | few | TRBJ2-5
TGTGCCACCCGAGGACCAGGCCCGGGGGGGCGCATTCAGTACTTC | CATRGPGPGGRIQYF | TRBD2 | TRBV10-3 | many | TRBJ2-4
TGTGCCAGCAGCTCGCACACTGAAGCTTTCTTT | CASSSHTEAFF | - | TRBV7-2 | many | TRBJ1-1
TGTGCCAGTAGTGGGGGGACTAGCGGGAATGAGCAGTTCTTC | CASSGGTSGNEQFF | TRBD2 | TRBV19 | few | TRBJ2-1
TGTGCCAGCAGCCCAAGGACTAGCGGGGGGCAGACCCAGTACTTC | CASSPRTSGGQTQYF | TRBD2 | TRBV7-2 | many | TRBJ2-5
TGTGCCTGGAGTGTATTGATAACGGTGAATCAGCCCCAGCATTTT | CAWSVLITVNQPQHF | - | TRBV30 | many | TRBJ1-5
TGTGCCAGCACCCTTCGGGCTAGCGGGGGGGAGCAGTACTTC | CASTLRASGGEQYF | TRBD2 | TRBV7-6 | many | TRBJ2-7
TGTGCCAGTAGTAGAAGTGAAACAGGGGTGATAGGCAAAAACATTCAGTACTTC | CASSRSETGVIGKNIQYF | TRBD1 | TRBV19 | many | TRBJ2-4
TGTGCCAGCAGCGTCCCAGGGGCTGTAGCCAAAAACATTCAGTACTTC | CASSVPGAVAKNIQYF | - | TRBV7-2 | many | TRBJ2-4
TGCAGTGCTAGAGAACCCGGGACGCGCGAGCAGTACTTC | CSAREPGTREQYF | - | TRBV20-1 | many | TRBJ2-7
TGCGCCAGCAGCTTACGCCGGGACCTAAACACAGATACGCAGTATTTT | CASSLRRDLNTDTQYF | - | TRBV5-1 | many | TRBJ2-3
TGTGCCAGCAGCTCGGGGGAGCGGGAGGGTGAGCAGTTCTTC | CASSSGEREGEQFF | TRBD2 | TRBV11-1 | many | TRBJ2-1
TGTGCCAGCGGCAGGGAGAGCTATGGCTACACCTTC | CASGRESYGYTF | - | TRBV3-1 | many | TRBJ1-2
TGTGCCAGCAGCCTACAGGGGTCCAACCAGCCCCAGCATTTT | CASSLQGSNQPQHF | TRBD1 | TRBV3-1 | - | TRBJ1-5
TGTGCCACCGCCCCCGGATTTGATCAGCCCCAGCATTTT | CATAPGFDQPQHF | - | TRBV10-3 | many | TRBJ1-5
TGCGCCAGCGGACGGACCGGGGAGCTGTTTTTT | CASGRTGELFF | - | TRBV5-1 | many | TRBJ2-2
TGTGCCAGCTCACCAACAGCGAACAATGAGCAGTTCTTC | CASSPTANNEQFF | - | TRBV18 | many | TRBJ2-1
TGTGCCAGCAGCACAGGGTGGGATGAAAAACTGTTTTTT | CASSTGWDEKLFF | - | TRBV7-2 | many | TRBJ1-4
TGCAGTGCTGAGGCCTACCGGGACTTCCCCCGTTGGGTTGATACGCAGTATTTT | CSAEAYRDFPRWVDTQYF | - | TRBV20-1 | many | TRBJ2-3
TGTGCCAGCAGCTTCAGGGCGCAGGGGAAAGCTTTCTTT | CASSFRAQGKAFF | - | TRBV7-9 | many | TRBJ1-1
TGTGCCAGCAGTCGCACTACAGAGGCCTACGAGCAGTACTTC | CASSRTTEAYEQYF | - | TRBV12-3/TRBV12-4 | many | TRBJ2-7
TGCGCCAGCAGCCAAGATGGGTGGGCTTCGGATACGCAGTATTTT | CASSQDGWASDTQYF | - | TRBV4-1 | many | TRBJ2-3
TGCGCCAGCAGCTTCGGGGACCTGAACACTGAAGCTTTCTTT | CASSFGDLNTEAFF | - | TRBV5-1 | many | TRBJ1-1
TGTGCCAGCAGCATGTACTACGAGCAGTACTTC | CASSMYYEQYF | - | TRBV7-2 | many | TRBJ2-7
TGCGCCAGCAGCCAGGGGACCGGGACCCCCTACGAGCAGTACTTC | CASSQGTGTPYEQYF | - | TRBV4-1 | many | TRBJ2-7
TGCAGTGCTAGAGAAACCAGAGGAAACACCATATATTTT | CSARETRGNTIYF | - | TRBV20-1 | few | TRBJ1-3
TGTGCCAGCAGTTACAACGGCTCAACCATACCCTACAATGAGCAGTTCTTC | CASSYNGSTIPYNEQFF | - | TRBV6-2/TRBV6-3 | - | TRBJ2-1
TGTGCCAGCAGTTTAAGACTAGCGGGAGTTCATGAGCAGTTCTTC | CASSLRLAGVHEQFF | TRBD2 | TRBV12-3/TRBV12-4 | many | TRBJ2-1
TGTGCCAGCATGGACACCCCTTCCTACGAGCAGTACTTC | CASMDTPSYEQYF | - | TRBV5-6 | many | TRBJ2-7
TGTGCCATCAGGGACCCCGGGCGGAAGGGGTACGAGCAGTACTTC | CAIRDPGRKGYEQYF | - | TRBV10-3 | many | TRBJ2-7
TGTGCCAGCAGCCATCAACAAGCAGGAACCTACAATGAGCAGTTCTTC | CASSHQQAGTYNEQFF | - | TRBV3-1 | many | TRBJ2-1
TGTGCCAGCAGTACCAATATACAGTATGGCTACACCTTC | CASSTNIQYGYTF | - | TRBV28 | many | TRBJ1-2
TGTGCCAGCAGCCCCCGTGGACTAGCGGAGATCTTAGCCAAAAACATTCAGTACTTC | CASSPRGLAEILAKNIQYF | TRBD2 | TRBV7-2 | many | TRBJ2-4
TGCGCCAGCAGCGCGGGGACAGCAAACATTCAGTACTTC | CASSAGTANIQYF | - | TRBV5-1 | many | TRBJ2-4
TGCAGTGCTATACGACTAGGAAGGGAGCAGTTCTTC | CSAIRLGREQFF | - | TRBV20-1 | - | TRBJ2-1
TGTGCCAGCAGCATTAAGGGAGAGCAGTACTTC | CASSIKGEQYF | - | TRBV7-9 | - | TRBJ2-7
TGCAGTGCCTCCGGGGAGCGGGAGACCTACGAGCAGTACTTC | CSASGERETYEQYF | TRBD2 | TRBV20-1 | many | TRBJ2-7
TGCAGTGCTAGAGATCTCTTGGCAGGGGGGGTCCCAAGGCAGCCCCAGCATTTT | CSARDLLAGGVPRQPQHF | TRBD1 | TRBV20-1 | many | TRBJ1-5
TGTGCCAGCAGCTTAGCCGCCCGAAGAAACTCTGGAAACACCATATATTTT | CASSLAARRNSGNTIYF | - | TRBV11-2 | many | TRBJ1-3
TGTGCCAGCAGTTTATGGCCAGGGGCGGGCGAGCAGTACTTC | CASSLWPGAGEQYF | - | TRBV28 | many | TRBJ2-7
TGTGCCAGCAGCAAAGGCGGCGAAGGGCCGCCCACCCAGTACTTC | CASSKGGEGPPTQYF | - | TRBV7-2 | many | TRBJ2-5
TGTGCCACCAGCAGAGCGCGGACGGAGCAAGAGACCCAGTACTTC | CATSRARTEQETQYF | - | TRBV15 | many | TRBJ2-5
TGCGCCAGCAGCTGGGACAGGGGCACCTACAATGAGCAGTTCTTC | CASSWDRGTYNEQFF | TRBD1 | TRBV5-1 | many | TRBJ2-1
TGCGCCAGCAGCGAAAACCCGGCGGGACCTAGCACAGATACGCAGTATTTT | CASSENPAGPSTDTQYF | - | TRBV4-1 | many | TRBJ2-3
TGCGCCAGCAGCGTGGGACTAGCGGAGGGAGAGACCCAGTACTTC | CASSVGLAEGETQYF | TRBD2 | TRBV5-1 | many | TRBJ2-5
TGCGCCAGCAGCTTCCGGACAGGGACAGAGGCAGATACGCAGTATTTT | CASSFRTGTEADTQYF | TRBD1 | TRBV5-1 | many | TRBJ2-3
TGCGCCAGCGGGGATAAGAACACTGAAGCTTTCTTT | CASGDKNTEAFF | - | TRBV10-2 | many | TRBJ1-1
TGTGCCAGCAGTGGACGTGGGGTTAGCAATCAGCCCCAGCATTTT | CASSGRGVSNQPQHF | - | TRBV2 | many | TRBJ1-5
TGTGCCAGCAGTTTATCCAGACAGGGGGCCTACGAGCAGTACTTC | CASSLSRQGAYEQYF | TRBD1 | TRBV12-3/TRBV12-4 | many | TRBJ2-7
TGCAGCGTTGAAGATCATCGGGGGTCCGGGCTGAACACTGAAGCTTTCTTT | CSVEDHRGSGLNTEAFF | - | TRBV29-1 | many | TRBJ1-1
TGCAGTGCTAGACGACTAGTTCGGAATGAGCAGTTCTTC | CSARRLVRNEQFF | - | TRBV20-1 | many | TRBJ2-1